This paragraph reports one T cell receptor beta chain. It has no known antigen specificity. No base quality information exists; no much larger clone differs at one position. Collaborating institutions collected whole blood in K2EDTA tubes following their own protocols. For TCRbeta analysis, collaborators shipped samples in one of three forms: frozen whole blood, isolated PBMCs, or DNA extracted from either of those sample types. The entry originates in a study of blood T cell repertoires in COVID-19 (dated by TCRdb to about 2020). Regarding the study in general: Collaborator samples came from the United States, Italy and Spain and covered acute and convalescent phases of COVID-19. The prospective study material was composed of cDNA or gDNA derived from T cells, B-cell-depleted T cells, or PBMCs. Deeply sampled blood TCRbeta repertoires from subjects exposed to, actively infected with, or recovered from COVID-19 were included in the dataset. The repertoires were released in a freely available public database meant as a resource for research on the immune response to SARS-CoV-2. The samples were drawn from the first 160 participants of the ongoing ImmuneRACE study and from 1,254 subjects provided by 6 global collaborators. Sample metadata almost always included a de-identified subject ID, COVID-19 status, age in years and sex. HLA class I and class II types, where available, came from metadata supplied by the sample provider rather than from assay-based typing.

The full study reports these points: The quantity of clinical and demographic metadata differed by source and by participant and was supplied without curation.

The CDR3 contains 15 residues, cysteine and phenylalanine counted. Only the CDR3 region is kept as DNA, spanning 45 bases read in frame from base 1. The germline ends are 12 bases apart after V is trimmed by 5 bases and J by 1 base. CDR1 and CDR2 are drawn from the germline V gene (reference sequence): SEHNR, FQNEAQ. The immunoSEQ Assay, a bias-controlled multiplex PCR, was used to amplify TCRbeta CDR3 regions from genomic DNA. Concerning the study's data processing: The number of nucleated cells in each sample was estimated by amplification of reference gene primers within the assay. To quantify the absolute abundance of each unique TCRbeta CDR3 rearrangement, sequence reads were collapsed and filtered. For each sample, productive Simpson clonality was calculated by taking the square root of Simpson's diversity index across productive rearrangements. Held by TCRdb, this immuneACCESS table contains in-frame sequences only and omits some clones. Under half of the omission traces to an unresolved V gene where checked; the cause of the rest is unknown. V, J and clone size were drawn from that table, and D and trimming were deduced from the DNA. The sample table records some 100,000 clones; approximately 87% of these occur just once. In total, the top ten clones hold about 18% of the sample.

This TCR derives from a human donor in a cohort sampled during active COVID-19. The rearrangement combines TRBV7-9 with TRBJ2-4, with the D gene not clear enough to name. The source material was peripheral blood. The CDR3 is CASSPAGFAKNIQYF. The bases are TGTGCCAGCAGCCCCGCCGGGTTCGCCAAAAACATTCAGTACTTC.